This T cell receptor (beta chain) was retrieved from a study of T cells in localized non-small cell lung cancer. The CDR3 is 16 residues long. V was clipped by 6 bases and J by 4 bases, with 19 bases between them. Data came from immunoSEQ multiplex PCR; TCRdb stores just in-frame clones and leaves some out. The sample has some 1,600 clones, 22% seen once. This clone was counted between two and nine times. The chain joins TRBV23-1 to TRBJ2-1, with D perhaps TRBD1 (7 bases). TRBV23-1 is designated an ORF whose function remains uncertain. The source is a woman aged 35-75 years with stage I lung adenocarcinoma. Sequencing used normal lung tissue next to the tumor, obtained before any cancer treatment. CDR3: CASSQEESGGYNEQFF. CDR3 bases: TGCGCCAGCAGCCAAGAGGAGTCAGGGGGGTACAATGAGCAGTTCTTC.